This T cell receptor beta chain was identified in a study of breast tumors, draining lymph nodes, adjacent tissues. The trim removed 10 bases at V and 6 bases at J, leaving 6 bases unmatched. Germline values: CDR1 LNHDA, CDR2 SQIVND (reference sequence). The CDR3 is made up of 13 amino acids. This clonotype was counted at least ten times. TCRdb reprocessed the multiplex PCR reads with MiXCR, giving one entry per CDR3 protein. There are approximately 120,000 distinct CDR3 sequences in the sample; around 21% occur only once, and over 2% lies in the top ten. Breast cancer patients provided tissue from their axillary draining lymph nodes.

The chain carries TRBV19 and TRBJ1-5; 10 nucleotides line up with TRBD1. This clonotype originated in a female donor with breast cancer. Some clones in this sample may be carry-over from other donors' samples. Material for sequencing was axillary lymph node tissue. The CDR3 spells CATGQGVTQPQHF. In nucleotides, the CDR3 is TGTGCCACAGGACAGGGGGTTACTCAGCCCCAGCATTTT.